These T cell receptor beta chains were read from a single sample in a study of CXCR3-negative and CXCR3-positive naive CD8 T cells. TCRdb reanalyzed the 5' RACE reads, giving one entry per CDR3 protein sequence and no DNA. The table for this sample gives approximately 100,000 distinct CDR3 sequences. Source material: naive CXCR3+ CD8+ T cells from blood. The receptors stem from a human donor in good health. Some clones in this sample may be carry-over from other donors' samples. Both conserved end residues are part of each CDR3. Each record gives: V gene, J gene, CDR3 protein.

V: TRBV29-1
J: TRBJ1-1
CDR3: CSVEAPQTEAFF

V: TRBV28
J: TRBJ2-7
CDR3: CASSLLPGSYEQYF

V: TRBV28
J: TRBJ2-7
CDR3: CASSSLAGRREQYF

V: TRBV7-9
J: TRBJ2-7
CDR3: CATSGTQSSYEQYF

V: TRBV4-1
J: TRBJ2-7
CDR3: CASSQVHRGYEQYF

V: TRBV29-1
J: TRBJ2-2
CDR3: CSVEGQGTATGELFF

V: TRBV15
J: TRBJ2-5
CDR3: CATSRNIQEEETQYF

V: TRBV20-1
J: TRBJ2-1
CDR3: CSARGTSGIKYNEQFF

V: TRBV29-1
J: TRBJ2-1
CDR3: CSVEGGQGSSYNEQFF

V: TRBV5-6
J: TRBJ2-7
CDR3: CASSLPGRITYEQYF

V: TRBV25-1
J: TRBJ1-1
CDR3: CASSEYPVDTNTEAFF

V: TRBV7-9
J: TRBJ2-3
CDR3: CASSSSLGGGEDTQYF

V: TRBV5-1
J: TRBJ2-7
CDR3: CASSSAANSYEQYF

V: TRBV7-3
J: TRBJ2-4
CDR3: CASSWTGLLAKNIQYF

V: TRBV19
J: TRBJ2-7
CDR3: CATKPGASSYEQYF

V: TRBV7-2
J: TRBJ1-2
CDR3: CASSFTRGYTF

V: TRBV28
J: TRBJ2-1
CDR3: CASNTRDRVLFSYNEQFF

V: TRBV7-9
J: TRBJ2-5
CDR3: CASNEDLAGGETQYF

V: TRBV4-3
J: TRBJ2-1
CDR3: CASSPDWRGVYNEQFF

V: TRBV27
J: TRBJ2-5
CDR3: CASSVAGTQETQYF

V: TRBV9
J: TRBJ2-7
CDR3: CASSAGLTYEQYF

V: TRBV7-2
J: TRBJ1-1
CDR3: CASSLIGGGRQNTEAFF

V: TRBV29-1
J: TRBJ2-1
CDR3: CSVLPRGEPYNEQFF

V: TRBV29-1
J: TRBJ2-7
CDR3: CSVEQGTAITYEQYF

V: TRBV7-9
J: TRBJ2-1
CDR3: CASSLALAGGSYNEQIF

V: TRBV7-9
J: TRBJ2-7
CDR3: CASSGTSGRLGSYEQYF

V: TRBV2
J: TRBJ2-7
CDR3: CASSESSGTSYEQYF

V: TRBV10-2
J: TRBJ2-1
CDR3: CASSEGGGQGPYNEQFF